This T cell receptor beta chain was documented in a study of HIV-infected patients and healthy controls. V was clipped by 4 bases and J by 9 bases, with 19 bases between them. The CDR3 has 14 amino acids. Germline V gene lookup returns CDR1 SEHNR and CDR2 FQNEAQ (reference sequence). In TCRdb, the 5' RACE reads were re-called with MiXCR into one record per CDR3 protein. This sample has tens of thousands of distinct CDR3 sequences, with 15% to 20% found just once. The V gene is TRBV7-9, the J gene TRBJ2-7; no firm D call. This clonotype was sampled from a human donor in good health. Sequencing was carried out using CD4+ T cells from blood. The CDR3 region has the DNA TGTGCCAGCAGCTCGATTCAGGTTCCCCATCGGCAGTACTTC. Its protein product is CASSSIQVPHRQYF.